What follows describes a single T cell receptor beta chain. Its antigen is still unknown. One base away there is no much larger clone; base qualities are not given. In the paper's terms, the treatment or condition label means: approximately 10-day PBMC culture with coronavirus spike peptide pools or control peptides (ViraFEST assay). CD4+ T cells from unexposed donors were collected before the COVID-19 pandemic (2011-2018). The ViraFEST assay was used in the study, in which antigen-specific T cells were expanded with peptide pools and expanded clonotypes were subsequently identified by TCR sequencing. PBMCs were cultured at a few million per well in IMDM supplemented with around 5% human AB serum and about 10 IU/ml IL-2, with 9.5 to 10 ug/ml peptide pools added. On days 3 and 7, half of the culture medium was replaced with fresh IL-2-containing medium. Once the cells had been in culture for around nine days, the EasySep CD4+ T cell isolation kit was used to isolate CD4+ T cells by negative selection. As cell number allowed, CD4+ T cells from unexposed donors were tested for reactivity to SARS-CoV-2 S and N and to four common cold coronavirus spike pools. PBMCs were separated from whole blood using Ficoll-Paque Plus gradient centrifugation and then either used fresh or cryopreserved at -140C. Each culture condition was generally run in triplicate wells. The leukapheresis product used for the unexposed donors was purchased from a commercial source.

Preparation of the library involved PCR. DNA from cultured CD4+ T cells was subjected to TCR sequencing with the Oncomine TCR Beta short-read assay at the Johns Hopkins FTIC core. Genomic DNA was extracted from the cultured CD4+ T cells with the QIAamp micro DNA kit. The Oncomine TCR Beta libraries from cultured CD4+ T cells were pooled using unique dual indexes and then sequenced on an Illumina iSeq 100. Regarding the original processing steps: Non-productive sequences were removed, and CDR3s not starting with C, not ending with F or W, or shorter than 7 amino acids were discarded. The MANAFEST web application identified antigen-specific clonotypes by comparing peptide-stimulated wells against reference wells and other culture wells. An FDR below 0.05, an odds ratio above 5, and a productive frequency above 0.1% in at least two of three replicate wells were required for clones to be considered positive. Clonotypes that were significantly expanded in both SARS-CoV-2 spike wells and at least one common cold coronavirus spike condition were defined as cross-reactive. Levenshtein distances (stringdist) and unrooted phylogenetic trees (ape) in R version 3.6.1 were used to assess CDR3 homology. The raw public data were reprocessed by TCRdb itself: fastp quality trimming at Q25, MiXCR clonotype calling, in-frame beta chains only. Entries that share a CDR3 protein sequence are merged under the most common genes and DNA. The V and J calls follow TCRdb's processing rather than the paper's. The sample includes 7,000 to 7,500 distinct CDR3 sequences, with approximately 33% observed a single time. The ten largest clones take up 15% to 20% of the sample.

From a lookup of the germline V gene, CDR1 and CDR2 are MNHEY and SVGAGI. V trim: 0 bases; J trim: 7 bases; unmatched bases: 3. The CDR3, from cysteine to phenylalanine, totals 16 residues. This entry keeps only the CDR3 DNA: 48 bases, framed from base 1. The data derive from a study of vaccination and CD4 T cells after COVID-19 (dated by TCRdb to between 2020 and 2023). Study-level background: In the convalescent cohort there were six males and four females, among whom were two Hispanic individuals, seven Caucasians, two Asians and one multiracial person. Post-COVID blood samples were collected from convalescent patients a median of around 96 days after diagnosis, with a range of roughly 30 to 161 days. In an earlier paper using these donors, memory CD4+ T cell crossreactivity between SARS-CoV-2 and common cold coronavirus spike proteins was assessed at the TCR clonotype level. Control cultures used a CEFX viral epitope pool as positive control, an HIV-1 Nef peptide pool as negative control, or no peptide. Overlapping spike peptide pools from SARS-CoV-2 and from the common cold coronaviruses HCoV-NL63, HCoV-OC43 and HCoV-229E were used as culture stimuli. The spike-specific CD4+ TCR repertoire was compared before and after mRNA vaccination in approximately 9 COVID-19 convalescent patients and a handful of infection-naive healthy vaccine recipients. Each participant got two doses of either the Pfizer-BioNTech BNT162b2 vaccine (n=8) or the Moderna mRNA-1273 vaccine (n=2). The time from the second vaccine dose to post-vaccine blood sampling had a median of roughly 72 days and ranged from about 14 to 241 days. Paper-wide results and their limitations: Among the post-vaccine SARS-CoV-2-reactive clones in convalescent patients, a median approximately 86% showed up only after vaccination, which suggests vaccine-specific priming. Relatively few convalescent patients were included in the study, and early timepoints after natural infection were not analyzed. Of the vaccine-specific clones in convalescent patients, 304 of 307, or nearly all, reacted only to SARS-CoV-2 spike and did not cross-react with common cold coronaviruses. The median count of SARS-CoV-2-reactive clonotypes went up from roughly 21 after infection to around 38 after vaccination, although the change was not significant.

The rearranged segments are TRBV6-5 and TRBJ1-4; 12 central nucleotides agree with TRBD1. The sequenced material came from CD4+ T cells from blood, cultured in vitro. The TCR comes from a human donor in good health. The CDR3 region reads CASSYSPGQGAEKLFF. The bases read TGTGCCAGCAGTTACTCGCCGGGACAGGGGGCTGAAAAACTGTTTTTT.